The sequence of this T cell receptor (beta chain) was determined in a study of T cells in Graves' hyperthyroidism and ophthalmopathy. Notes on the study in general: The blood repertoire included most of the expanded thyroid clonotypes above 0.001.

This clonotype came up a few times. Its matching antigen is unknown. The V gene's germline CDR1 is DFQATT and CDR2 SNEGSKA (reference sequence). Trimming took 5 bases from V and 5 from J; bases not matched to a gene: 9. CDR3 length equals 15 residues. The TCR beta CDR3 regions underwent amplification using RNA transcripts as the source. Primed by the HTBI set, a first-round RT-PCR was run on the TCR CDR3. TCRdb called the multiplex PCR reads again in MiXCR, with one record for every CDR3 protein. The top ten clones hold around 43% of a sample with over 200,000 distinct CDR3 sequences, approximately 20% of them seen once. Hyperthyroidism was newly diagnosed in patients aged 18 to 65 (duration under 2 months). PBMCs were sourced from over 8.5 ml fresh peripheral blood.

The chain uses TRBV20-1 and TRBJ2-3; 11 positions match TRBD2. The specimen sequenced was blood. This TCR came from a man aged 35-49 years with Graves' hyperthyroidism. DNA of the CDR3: TGCAGTGCTTTCAATAGCGGGGGGGCCCGAGATACGCAGTATTTT. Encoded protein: CSAFNSGGARDTQYF.